This is a list of T cell receptor beta chains from one sample in a study of shared clonotypes between healthy human individuals. The assay was immunoSEQ multiplex PCR, and TCRdb's table has in-frame clones only and misses some. The repertoire includes fewer than 1.4 million clones, 75% to 80% of them detected once, and more than 0.55% sits in the top ten. Source material: memory CD4+ T cells from PBMCs. These receptors were collected from a man aged 18 to 35 in good health. Some clones in this sample may be carry-over from other donors' samples. Each CDR3 is given with its conserved first and last residue. A D gene is named only where the DNA matches it firmly. The size entry is marked missing in some rows and otherwise reads once, few, many or a size class.

>-|-|TRBV2|TRBJ2-7
CASNRALSSYEQYF
TGTGCCAGCAACCGGGCCCTAAGCTCCTACGAGCAGTACTTC
>-|-|TRBV28|TRBJ2-3
CASSLSAGFVDTQYF
TGTGCCAGCAGTTTATCTGCAGGATTCGTAGATACGCAGTATTTT
>-|TRBD1|TRBV7-3|TRBJ2-2
CASSGQGEATGELFF
TGTGCCAGCAGCGGACAGGGGGAGGCGACCGGGGAGCTGTTTTTT
>-|-|TRBV7-8|TRBJ1-2
CASSPAGLWGYTF
TGTGCCAGCAGCCCTGCCGGACTATGGGGCTACACCTTC
>-|-|TRBV19|TRBJ1-5
CASSMYGDQPQHF
TGTGCCAGTAGTATGTATGGCGACCAGCCCCAGCATTTT
>-|-|TRBV18|TRBJ2-7
CASSPGPDYEQYF
TGTGCCAGCTCACCGGGACCAGACTACGAGCAGTACTTC
>-|-|TRBV29-1|TRBJ2-1
CSVDSDRDGEQFF
TGCAGCGTTGATAGTGACAGAGACGGTGAGCAGTTCTTC
>-|-|TRBV9|TRBJ2-2
CASSVGGYTGELFF
TGTGCCAGCAGCGTAGGGGGATACACCGGGGAGCTGTTTTTT
>-|TRBD1|TRBV4-2|TRBJ2-2
CASSQGRQGVAGELFF
TGTGCCAGCAGCCAAGGGAGACAGGGAGTGGCCGGGGAGCTGTTTTTT
>-|-|TRBV6-1|TRBJ2-7
CASSDRSGVIEQYF
TGTGCCAGCAGTGATCGTTCTGGGGTAATCGAGCAGTACTTC
>-|-|TRBV11-2|TRBJ1-2
CASSLGGPLNYGYTF
TGTGCCAGCAGCTTAGGGGGACCGCTTAACTATGGCTACACCTTC
>few|-|TRBV28|TRBJ1-2
CASSPPFRPYGYTF
TGTGCCAGCAGTCCGCCCTTCCGACCGTATGGCTACACCTTC
>few|TRBD1|TRBV6-1|TRBJ2-3
CASRKGQGRTDTQYF
TGTGCCAGCCGGAAAGGACAGGGACGCACAGATACGCAGTATTTT
>-|TRBD1|TRBV4-1|TRBJ1-5
CASSQDTGGGSNQPQHF
TGCGCCAGCAGCCAAGACACAGGGGGCGGTAGCAATCAGCCCCAGCATTTT
>-|TRBD1|TRBV25-1|TRBJ1-2
CASNDRAGYIF
TGTGCCAGCAATGACAGGGCTGGCTACATCTTC
>-|-|TRBV7-8|TRBJ2-1
CASSLVLDNYNEQFF
TGTGCCAGCAGCTTAGTCCTTGACAACTACAATGAGCAGTTCTTC
>-|-|TRBV29-1|TRBJ2-7
CSVVVQLGIRGMEQYF
TGCAGCGTTGTAGTTCAATTAGGAATTCGCGGGATGGAGCAGTACTTC
>-|-|TRBV6-5|TRBJ1-1
CASSRGDNTEAFF
TGTGCCAGCAGTAGGGGGGACAACACTGAAGCTTTCTTT
>-|TRBD1|TRBV29-1|TRBJ2-2
CSVEGRSQGAYTGELFF
TGCAGCGTTGAAGGGCGGAGCCAGGGGGCTTACACCGGGGAGCTGTTTTTT
>-|-|TRBV15|TRBJ1-3
CATSRVSGYPGNTIYF
TGTGCCACCAGCAGAGTATCAGGTTATCCCGGAAACACCATATATTTT
>-|-|TRBV25-1|TRBJ2-7
CASSEGLISQYF
TGTGCCAGCAGTGAAGGGCTGATATCGCAGTACTTC
>few|-|TRBV11-2|TRBJ2-1
CASSSSGSKDEQFF
TGTGCCAGCAGCTCCTCGGGTTCGAAAGATGAGCAGTTCTTC
>-|TRBD2|TRBV7-3|TRBJ2-2
CASRPLGGSKTGELFF
TGTGCCAGCAGGCCTCTGGGCGGGAGTAAAACCGGGGAGCTGTTTTTT
>-|-|TRBV28|TRBJ2-5
CASSLTLETQYF
TGTGCCAGCAGTTTAACATTGGAGACCCAGTACTTC
>-|-|TRBV6-6|TRBJ1-1
CASRHTEAFF
TGTGCCAGCCGCCACACTGAAGCTTTCTTT
>-|TRBD1|TRBV28|TRBJ2-3
CASSLRTGGTDTQYF
TGTGCCAGCAGTTTACGGACAGGGGGTACAGATACGCAGTATTTT
>few|-|TRBV6-6|TRBJ2-7
CASSYVGFYEQYF
TGTGCCAGCAGTTACGTGGGCTTTTACGAGCAGTACTTC
>-|-|TRBV10-3|TRBJ1-2
CAISPLGGSNYGYTF
TGTGCCATCAGTCCCTTGGGTGGATCTAACTATGGCTACACCTTC
>-|-|TRBV5-1|TRBJ2-3
CASSLEWSTDTQYF
TGCGCCAGCAGCTTGGAATGGAGCACAGATACGCAGTATTTT